Presented here are 26 T cell receptor beta chains from one specimen sequenced in a study of CD8 T cells in Susac syndrome. Roughly 0.45 to 1 ug RNA was reverse transcribed with random hexamers. TCRdb re-called the immunoSEQ multiplex PCR reads with MiXCR, one entry per CDR3 protein. The sample has 95,000 or so distinct CDR3 sequences; approximately 92% are singletons. Sequencing used CD8+ T cells from PBMCs. All receptors derive from a human donor in good health.

The chain employs TRBV13 and TRBJ2-3; unclear D gene. The CDR3 is made up of 15 amino acids. Trimming removed 3 bases at V and 0 bases at J, with 10 bases between. Germline values: CDR1 PRHDT, CDR2 FYEKMQ (reference sequence). The CDR3 DNA is TGTGCCAGCAGCTTGAGAAGGGAAAGCACAGATACGCAGTATTTT. This sequence encodes CASSLRRESTDTQYF.

This clonotype was seen a single time. This chain links TRBV10-3 with TRBJ2-1; D unresolved. This CDR3 has 13 residues. Between the trimmed V and J ends, which lost 2 bases and 8 bases, there was a span of 10 bases. CDR1 ENHRY and CDR2 SYGVKD come from the germline V gene. CDR3 region: CAISEDHHDEQFF. DNA for the CDR3: TGTGCCATCAGTGAGGACCATCACGATGAGCAGTTCTTC.

This clonotype was recorded once. The V call is TRBV5-6, the J call TRBJ1-2; D uncertain. Germline loops: CDR1 SGHDT, CDR2 YYEEEE. With 4 bases removed from V and 3 bases from J, the gap between germline ends came to 10 bases. The CDR3 is 13 residues long. The DNA for the CDR3 is TGTGCCAGCAGCCAAAATATGGACTATGGCTACACCTTC. It is translated as CASSQNMDYGYTF.

V usage is TRBV7-9 and J usage is TRBJ1-6; D is undetermined. Germline V gene sequence: CDR1 SEHNR, CDR2 FQNEAQ (reference sequence). This CDR3 comprises 13 residues. The V and J ends lost 7 bases and 5 bases respectively, with 9 bases between them. CDR3 sequence reads: CASTAPDNSPLHF. CDR3 nucleotide sequence: TGTGCCAGCACGGCCCCTGATAATTCACCCCTCCACTTT.

V and J are TRBV12-3 or TRBV12-4 and TRBJ1-5, with 8 bases matching TRBD1. The junction had 7 bases not matched to a gene; V was cut back by 6 bases and J by 3 bases. This CDR3 contains 15 residues. As DNA, the CDR3 is TGTGCCAGCAGCCCGGACAGGGCGCCCAATCAGCCCCAGCATTTT. Protein sequence: CASSPDRAPNQPQHF.

J is TRBJ2-2 and V is TRBV23-1; 9 bases are a match to TRBD1. TRBV23-1 is labeled an ORF, and its function is uncertain. V lost 3 bases to trimming and J lost 3 bases; unmatched junction nucleotides: 2. CDR3 size: 15 residues. The CDR3 spells CASSHGTGYTGELFF. For the CDR3, the DNA is TGCGCCAGCAGTCACGGGACAGGGTACACCGGGGAGCTGTTTTTT.

J is TRBJ1-1 and V is TRBV14; D is perhaps TRBD1 (5 bases). The CDR3 covers 13 residues. Trimming shortened V by 4 bases and J by 8 bases, and 14 bases separated the two germline ends. The germline V gene has CDR1 SGHDN and CDR2 FVKESK. CDR3 DNA: TGTGCCAGCAGCCCCAGGGCCTCCCTGGAAGCTTTCTTT. This encodes CASSPRASLEAFF.

The chain recombines TRBV6-6 with TRBJ2-7, with 10 bases matching TRBD2. This CDR3 spans 14 amino acids. Germline CDR1 is MNHNY and CDR2 is SVGAGI (reference sequence). J lost 2 bases, V lost 2 bases, and 0 bases had no gene match. CDR3 residues: CASSYGTSAYEQYF. The CDR3 bases are TGTGCCAGCAGTTACGGGACTAGCGCCTACGAGCAGTACTTC.

The J gene is TRBJ2-5, the V gene TRBV5-6; possible D gene TRBD1, 6 bases. Germline V gene data show CDR1 as SGHDT and CDR2 as YYEEEE. This CDR3 spans 14 amino acids. V was shortened by 2 bases and J by 5 bases, with 13 bases between the two germline ends. For the CDR3, the DNA is TGTGCCAGCAGCTTCGGCAGGGGCTACGAGACCCAGTACTTC. Residues: CASSFGRGYETQYF.

J is TRBJ2-2 and V is TRBV11-2, with unresolved D. Trimming pared 3 bases from V and 1 base from J, leaving 3 bases between. CDR1 is SGHAT and CDR2 is FQNNGV in the germline V gene. This CDR3 contains 13 residues. CDR3 loop: CASSFLNTGELFF. DNA of the CDR3: TGTGCCAGCAGCTTTCTGAACACCGGGGAGCTGTTTTTT. The complete variable domain, with remaining parts taken from reference TRBV11-2 and TRBJ2-2, reads EAGVAQSPRYKIIEKRQSVAFWCNPISGHATLYWYQQILGQGPKLLIQFQNNGVVDDSQLPKDRFSAERLKGVDSTLKIQPAKLEDSAVYLCASSFLNTGELFFGEGSRLTVL.

This chain links TRBV15 with TRBJ2-7; TRBD2 might be the D (6 bases). Trimming took 0 bases from V and 5 from J, leaving 8 bases between them. The CDR3 totals 13 residues. Germline CDR1 reads LNHNV; CDR2 reads YYDKDF (reference sequence). CDR3 sequence (DNA): TGTGCCACCAGCAGAGATACGGGGGACGAGCAGTACTTC. It yields the protein CATSRDTGDEQYF.

The chain carries TRBV3-1 and TRBJ2-1; D unclear. Trimming stripped 0 bases from V and 6 bases from J, with 9 bases between. The CDR3 consists of 14 residues. Germline V lookup: CDR1 LGHDT, CDR2 YNNKEL (reference sequence). CDR3 coding DNA: TGTGCCAGCAGCCAAGATGAGGTAGCCAATGAGCAGTTCTTC. Protein: CASSQDEVANEQFF.

In this sample, this clonotype turned up once. The DNA for the CDR3 is TGCGCCAGCACGAGGCGCTTACCCCCAGATACGCAGTATTTT. Its protein is CASTRRLPPDTQYF. This chain uses TRBV5-1 with TRBJ2-3; D not certain. V was clipped by 6 bases and J by 4 bases, with 15 bases between them. The germline V gene has CDR1 SGHRS and CDR2 YFSETQ. This CDR3 region has 14 residues.

As to this clonotype: The junction differs from germline at one of its ends, possibly a read error. The chain joins TRBV20-1 to TRBJ2-1; D perhaps matches TRBD2 (6 bases). The CDR3 is 13 amino acids. CDR1 DFQATT and CDR2 SNEGSKA come from the germline V gene (reference sequence). The DNA of the CDR3 is TGCAGTGCTAGAGATCGATACGGGACTGCCTTGGTCTTC. Translating gives CSARDRYGTALVF.

The chain links TRBV7-9 to TRBJ1-1, with D uncertain. CDR3 length: 10 residues. Trimming removed 5 bases at V and 7 bases at J, with 5 bases between. Germline V gene lookup returns CDR1 SEHNR and CDR2 FQNEAQ (reference sequence). The CDR3 nucleotides read TGTGCCAGCAGCGTATTTGAAGCTTTCTTT. It is translated as CASSVFEAFF. Based on the CDR3 plus reference TRBV7-9 and TRBJ1-1, the full variable domain is DTGVSQNPRHKITKRGQNVTFRCDPISEHNRLYWYRQTLGQGPEFLTYFQNEAQLEKSRLLSDRFSAERPKGSFSTLEIQRTEQGDSAMYLCASSVFEAFFGQGTRLTVV.

The chain recombines TRBV4-1 with TRBJ2-7; either TRBD1 or TRBD2 may supply D (5 bases each). Per the germline V gene, CDR1 is MGHRA and CDR2 is YSYEKL. Trimming removed 9 bases at V and 2 bases at J, with 11 bases between. The length of the CDR3 is 12 residues. The CDR3 here is CASRGETYEQYF. Here the CDR3 DNA reads TGCGCCAGTAGAGGGGAGACCTACGAGCAGTACTTC.

V usage is TRBV13 and J usage is TRBJ2-7; unclear D gene. Trimming stripped 6 bases from V and 3 bases from J, with 12 bases between. The CDR3 is 13 amino acids. Looked up from germline, CDR1 is PRHDT and CDR2 is FYEKMQ (reference sequence). CDR3 DNA: TGTGCCAGCAGTTCTCGAAGAGACTACGAGCAGTACTTC. It specifies CASSSRRDYEQYF.

This chain links TRBV9 with TRBJ2-7, with D maybe TRBD1 (7 bases). CDR3 length equals 14 residues. The germline CDR1 and CDR2 sequences are SGDLS and YYNGEE. V was shortened by 0 bases and J by 5 bases, with 12 bases between the two germline ends. The CDR3 DNA reads as TGTGCCAGCAGCGTAGGCGGAGGGGGCGACGAGCAGTACTTC. As protein: CASSVGGGGDEQYF.

The chain carries TRBV25-1 and TRBJ2-3, with D tentatively TRBD2 (7 bases). The CDR3 runs to 18 residues. Trimming cost V 2 bases and J 1 base, with 19 bases left between them. Germline V gene sequence: CDR1 MGHDK, CDR2 SYGVNS. This chain's CDR3 is CASSEVEGGGFGTDTQYF. The CDR3 region has the DNA TGTGCCAGCAGTGAAGTGGAAGGGGGGGGCTTCGGCACAGATACGCAGTATTTT.

The CDR3 loop reads CASSPWTGGSYGYTF. As DNA, the CDR3 is TGTGCCAGCAGCCCGTGGACAGGGGGATCCTATGGCTACACCTTC. The V gene is TRBV7-2, the J gene TRBJ1-2; 10 nucleotides match TRBD1. Losses at the gene ends were 5 bases for V and 4 bases for J; bases not matched to a gene: 7. The CDR3 runs to 15 residues. The V gene's germline CDR1 is SGHTA and CDR2 FQGNSA.

This sequence joins TRBV7-9 and TRBJ2-2; possible D gene TRBD2, 6 bases. The V end lost 3 bases, the J end lost 0 bases, and 17 bases lay between the germline ends. The CDR3 runs 18 residues. Germline V lookup: CDR1 SEHNR, CDR2 FQNEAQ (reference sequence). CDR3 nucleotides: TGTGCCAGCAGCTTCCCCAAGGGACTTCAATCGAACACCGGGGAGCTGTTTTTT. It translates to CASSFPKGLQSNTGELFF.

The chain carries TRBV19 and TRBJ2-7; the D is unclear. The germline V gene encodes CDR1 LNHDA and CDR2 SQIVND (reference sequence). V lost 5 bases, J lost 3 bases, and 11 bases lay in between. The CDR3 contains 13 residues. Here the CDR3 reads CASSFDGFYEQYF. The CDR3 DNA is TGTGCCAGTAGTTTTGACGGATTCTACGAGCAGTACTTC.

The chain combines TRBV4-1 with TRBJ2-7, with 9 bases lining up with TRBD1. Germline V gene data show CDR1 as MGHRA and CDR2 as YSYEKL. The junction had 3 bases not matched to a gene; V was cut back by 3 bases and J by 0 bases. This CDR3 has 15 residues. The CDR3 DNA follows: TGCGCCAGCAGCCAGGGGACAGGGAGCTCCTACGAGCAGTACTTC. Amino acids: CASSQGTGSSYEQYF.

The chain links TRBV12-3 or TRBV12-4 to TRBJ2-3, with a possible D match to TRBD2 (5 bases). The CDR3 is 16 residues long. Trimming shortened V by 5 bases and J by 0 bases, and 15 bases separated the two germline ends. The CDR3 is CASSTPSGISTDTQYF. The CDR3, as DNA: TGTGCCAGCAGTACCCCTTCGGGGATTAGCACAGATACGCAGTATTTT.

This chain uses TRBV20-1 with TRBJ1-1; D perhaps matches TRBD1 (6 bases). This CDR3 has 13 amino acids. Germline CDR1 DFQATT, CDR2 SNEGSKA (reference sequence). Trimming left V 3 bases short and J 2 bases short, with 10 bases between. The CDR3 reads CSARDSYNTEAFF. The CDR3, as DNA: TGCAGTGCTAGGGACAGCTACAACACTGAAGCTTTCTTT.

CDR3 amino acids: CASSFRDLNSPLHF. The CDR3 region has the DNA TGTGCCAGCAGCTTTCGGGACCTCAATTCACCCCTCCACTTT. The V and J genes are TRBV13 and TRBJ1-6, with D possibly matching TRBD1 (5 bases). Germline V lookup: CDR1 PRHDT, CDR2 FYEKMQ (reference sequence). CDR3 length equals 14 residues. The germline V and J ends were trimmed by 3 bases and 7 bases, with 10 bases remaining between them.